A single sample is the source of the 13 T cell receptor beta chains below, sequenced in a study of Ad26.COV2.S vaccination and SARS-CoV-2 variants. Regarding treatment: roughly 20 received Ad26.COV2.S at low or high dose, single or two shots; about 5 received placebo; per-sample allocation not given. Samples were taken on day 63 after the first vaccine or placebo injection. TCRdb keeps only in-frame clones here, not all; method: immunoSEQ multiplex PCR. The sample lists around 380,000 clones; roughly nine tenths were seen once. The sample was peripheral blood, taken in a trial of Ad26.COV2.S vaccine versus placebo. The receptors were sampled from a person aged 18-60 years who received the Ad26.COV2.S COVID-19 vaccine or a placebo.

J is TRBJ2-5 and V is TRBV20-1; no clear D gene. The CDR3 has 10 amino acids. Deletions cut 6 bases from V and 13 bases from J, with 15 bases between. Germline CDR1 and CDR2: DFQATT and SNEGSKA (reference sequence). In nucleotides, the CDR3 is TGCAGTGCCCCATTGGCTAGTCCGTACTTC. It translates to CSAPLASPYF.

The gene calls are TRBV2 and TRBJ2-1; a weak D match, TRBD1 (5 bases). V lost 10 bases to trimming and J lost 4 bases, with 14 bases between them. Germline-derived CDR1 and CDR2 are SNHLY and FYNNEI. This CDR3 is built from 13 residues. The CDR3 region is CATTENLYNEQFF. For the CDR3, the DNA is TGTGCCACGACAGAAAACCTTTACAATGAGCAGTTCTTC.

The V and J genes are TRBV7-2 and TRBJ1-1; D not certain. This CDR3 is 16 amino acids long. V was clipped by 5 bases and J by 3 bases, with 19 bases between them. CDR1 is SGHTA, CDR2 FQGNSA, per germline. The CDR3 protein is CASSPNRGGVYTEAFF. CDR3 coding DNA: TGTGCCAGCAGCCCAAACAGAGGAGGTGTATACACTGAAGCTTTCTTT.

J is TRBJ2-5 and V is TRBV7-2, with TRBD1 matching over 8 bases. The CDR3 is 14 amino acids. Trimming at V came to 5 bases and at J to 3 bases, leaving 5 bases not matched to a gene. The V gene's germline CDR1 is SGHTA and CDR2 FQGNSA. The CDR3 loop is CASSLQTGEETQYF. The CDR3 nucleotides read TGTGCCAGCAGCCTGCAGACAGGGGAAGAGACCCAGTACTTC.

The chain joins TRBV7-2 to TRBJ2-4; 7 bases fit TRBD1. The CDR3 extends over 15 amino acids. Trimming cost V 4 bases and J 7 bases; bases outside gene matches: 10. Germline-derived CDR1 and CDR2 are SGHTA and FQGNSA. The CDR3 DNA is TGTGCCAGCAGCTCAGGGACAGTCAGCGGCAACATTCAGTACTTC. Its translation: CASSSGTVSGNIQYF.

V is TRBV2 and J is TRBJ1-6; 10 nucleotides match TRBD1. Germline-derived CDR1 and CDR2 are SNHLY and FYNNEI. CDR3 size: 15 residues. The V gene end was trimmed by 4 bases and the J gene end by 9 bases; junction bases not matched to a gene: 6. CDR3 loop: CASSVRQGASSPLHF. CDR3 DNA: TGTGCCAGCAGTGTTCGACAGGGGGCAAGTTCACCCCTCCACTTT.

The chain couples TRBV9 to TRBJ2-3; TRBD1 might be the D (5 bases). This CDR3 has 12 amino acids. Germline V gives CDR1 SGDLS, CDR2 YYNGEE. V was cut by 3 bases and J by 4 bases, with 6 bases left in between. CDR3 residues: CASSAGSDTQYF. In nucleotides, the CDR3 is TGTGCCAGCAGCGCAGGGTCAGATACGCAGTATTTT.

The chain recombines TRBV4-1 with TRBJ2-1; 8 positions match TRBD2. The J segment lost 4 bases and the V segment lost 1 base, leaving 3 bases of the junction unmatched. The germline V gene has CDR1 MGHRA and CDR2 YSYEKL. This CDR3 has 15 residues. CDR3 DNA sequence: TGCGCCAGCAGCCAAGGGACTAGCTGGTACAATGAGCAGTTCTTC. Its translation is CASSQGTSWYNEQFF.

The CDR3: CASSQDRGLTEAFF. The DNA of the CDR3 is TGCGCCAGCAGCCAAGACAGGGGGCTGACTGAAGCTTTCTTT. This chain connects TRBV4-3 to TRBJ1-1; 8 nucleotides match TRBD1. The V gene's germline CDR1 is LGHNA and CDR2 YSLEER. V trimming: 0 bases; J trimming: 5 bases; junction bases outside the gene matches: 2. The CDR3 runs 14 residues.

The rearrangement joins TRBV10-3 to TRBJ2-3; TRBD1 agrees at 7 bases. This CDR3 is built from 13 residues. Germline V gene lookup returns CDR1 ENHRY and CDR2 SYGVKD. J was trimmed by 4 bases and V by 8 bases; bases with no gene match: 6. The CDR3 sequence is CAIVAGGSDTQYF. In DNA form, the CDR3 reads TGTGCCATCGTAGCAGGGGGTTCAGATACGCAGTATTTT.

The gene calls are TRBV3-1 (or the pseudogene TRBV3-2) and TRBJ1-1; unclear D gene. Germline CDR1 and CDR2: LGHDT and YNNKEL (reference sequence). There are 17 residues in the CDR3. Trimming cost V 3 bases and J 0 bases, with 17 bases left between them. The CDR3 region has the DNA TGTGCCAGCAGCCATCAGCCCCGCCCCATCATGAACACTGAAGCTTTCTTT. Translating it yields CASSHQPRPIMNTEAFF.

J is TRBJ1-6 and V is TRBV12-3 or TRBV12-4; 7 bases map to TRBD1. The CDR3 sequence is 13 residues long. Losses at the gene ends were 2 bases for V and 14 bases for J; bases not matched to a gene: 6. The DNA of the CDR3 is TGTGCCAGCAGTTTATCCCGGACAGGCTCCCTCCACTTT. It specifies CASSLSRTGSLHF.

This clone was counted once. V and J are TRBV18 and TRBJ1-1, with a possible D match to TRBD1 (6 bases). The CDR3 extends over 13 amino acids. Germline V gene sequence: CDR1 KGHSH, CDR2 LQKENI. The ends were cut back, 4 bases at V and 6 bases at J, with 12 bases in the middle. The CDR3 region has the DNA TGTGCCAGCTCACTAACAGGGATAGCTGAAGCTTTCTTT. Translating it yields CASSLTGIAEAFF.